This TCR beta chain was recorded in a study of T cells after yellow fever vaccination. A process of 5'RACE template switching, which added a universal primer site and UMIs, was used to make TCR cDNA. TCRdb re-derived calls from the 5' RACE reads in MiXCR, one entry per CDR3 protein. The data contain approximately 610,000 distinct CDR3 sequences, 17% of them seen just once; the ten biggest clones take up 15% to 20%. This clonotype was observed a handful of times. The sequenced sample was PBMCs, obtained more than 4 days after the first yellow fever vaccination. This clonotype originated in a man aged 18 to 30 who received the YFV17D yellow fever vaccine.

Here the CDR3 reads CASSNGDRRAKNIQYF. The DNA for the CDR3 is TGTGCCAGCAGCAACGGGGACAGGAGAGCCAAAAACATTCAGTACTTC. This chain links TRBV21-1 with TRBJ2-4; the table's D gene call, TRBD1, was not cross checked with the DNA. TRBV21-1 is given as a pseudogene. This CDR3 has 16 residues.